This T cell receptor (beta chain) was captured in a study of identical twins. General study results and limits: Low generation-probability sequences were in excess among twin-shared out-of-frame alpha sequences. The study found weaker excess twin sharing in beta out-of-frame sequences.

The germline gives CDR1 SGHTA, CDR2 FQGNSA. V was shortened by 5 bases and J by 0 bases, with 12 bases between the two germline ends. The length of the CDR3 is 15 residues. TCRdb processed the 5' RACE reads anew with MiXCR; each CDR3 protein has one entry. The sample gives approximately 490,000 distinct CDR3 sequences, under 25% of which show up once; around 0.5% is in the top ten. A remark on this clonotype: The target antigen is unknown.

The sample was also reused in another study, on yellow fever vaccine responses in identical twins. This second report adds: Twins' vaccine T cell response reportedly seemed partly convergent, partly personalized.

The sequenced sample consisted of CD4+ T cells sorted from blood. The V and J genes are TRBV7-2 and TRBJ2-3; no firm D call. The receptor was isolated from a woman between 18 and 29 years old in good health. This CDR3 reads CASSPRTLSTDTQYF. CDR3 DNA: TGTGCCAGCAGCCCCAGGACCCTCAGCACAGATACGCAGTATTTT.